Sequencing of this T cell receptor (beta chain) was carried out in a study of cytomegalovirus exposure and HLA in healthy donors. As for the study in general: Genetic ancestry analysis placed approximately 80% of the roughly 400 donors that were genotyped in the Caucasian-associated cluster. The study, taken as a whole, reports: TCR sequences were mostly rare, though some public TCRs occurred in many donors. A later analysis revealed that TCR association rates differed between HLA loci, peaking at DRB1 and bottoming out at HLA-C.

The CDR3 covers 15 residues. Deletions cut 4 bases from V and 2 bases from J, with 13 bases between. Germline V CDR1 and CDR2: SGHVS, FNYEAQ. Notes on this clone: The antigen is not known.

This PCR relied on a set of 60 Vbeta primers and 13 Jbeta primers. Profiling relied on immunoSEQ multiplex PCR, and the TCRdb table lists in-frame clones only, not all of them. The table records some 160,000 clones, over 75% of them present only once. Sample: PBMCs. The sequence derives from a man between 60 and 75 years old in good health and CMV-seronegative. The chain is built from TRBV7-6 and TRBJ2-3, with D possibly matching TRBD1 (6 bases). CDR3 nucleotides: TGTGCCAGCAGCTCTGGACAGTCCCTCACAGATACGCAGTATTTT. Protein sequence: CASSSGQSLTDTQYF.